The present T cell receptor beta chain was sequenced within a study of cytomegalovirus exposure and HLA in healthy donors. General study findings and limits: It was reported that TCR beta sequences correctly inferred the HLA-A and HLA-B alleles for most subjects. Cytomegalovirus association was assigned to some 160 TCR beta chains. The productive fraction for most TCR beta V segments was about 87% or about 30% in an earlier analysis. More clonal expansion characterized HLA-associated TCR beta chains than equally common others in a later analysis.

The PCR ran on 60 Vbeta and 13 Jbeta primers. Clones were sequenced by immunoSEQ multiplex PCR, and TCRdb holds only the in-frame ones, with some missing. The repertoire holds about 160,000 clones, with 70% to 85% as singletons. Points on this clone: The antigen remains unidentified.

This TCR was recovered from a man aged 50 to 60 in good health and CMV-seropositive. The source material was PBMCs.

CDR3: CASSLRLAGGPADTQYF. The CDR3 region has the DNA TGTGCCAGCAGCTTACGTCTAGCGGGAGGGCCCGCAGATACGCAGTATTTT. The chain recombines TRBV5-4 with TRBJ2-3; TRBD2 matches 12 bases. CDR3 size: 17 residues. Germline CDR1 is SGHNT and CDR2 is YYREEE (reference sequence). V gave up 2 bases and J gave up 4 bases; unmatched junction bases: 8.